The clone carrying this T cell receptor (beta chain) was seen at least ten times. Its antigen is unidentified. This specimen comes from a study of CD8 T cells in ankylosing spondylitis. Study outcomes and limitations: Significantly higher representation of disease-linked clones was reported for matched ankylosing spondylitis synovial fluid.

The CDR3 has 14 amino acids. Between the trimmed V and J ends, which lost 6 bases and 0 bases, there was a span of 9 bases. TCRdb re-analysed the 5' RACE reads in MiXCR, keeping a single row per CDR3 protein. The sample includes 250,000 or so distinct CDR3 sequences, roughly 10% of them seen just once. Sequencing input: blood, either unsorted or a sorted T cell fraction (not recorded which). The sequence derives from a male donor with ankylosing spondylitis or in good health (not recorded which). The chain combines TRBV12-3 or TRBV12-4 with TRBJ1-3; D not resolved. The CDR3 DNA is TGTGCCAGCAGCTCCTTTGGCTCTGGAAACACCATATATTTT. This codes for CASSSFGSGNTIYF.